Listed here are 13 T cell receptor beta chains from one sample, sequenced in a study of T cells in Graves' hyperthyroidism and ophthalmopathy. Amplification of TCR beta CDR3 regions used RNA as the template. RT-PCR in the first round (using the HTBI primer set) targeted the TCR CDR3. In TCRdb, the multiplex PCR reads were re-called with MiXCR into one record per CDR3 protein. The sample lists about 500,000 distinct CDR3 sequences, about a sixth occurring once. Sequences were obtained from blood. All receptors come from a woman between 18 and 29 years old with Graves' hyperthyroidism.

This chain links TRBV7-2 with TRBJ2-5, with TRBD2 matching 14 bases. Germline CDR1 is SGHTA and CDR2 is FQGNSA. V was pared by 5 bases and J by 5 bases, with 16 bases of the junction left unmatched. CDR3 length equals 19 residues. The CDR3 coding sequence is TGTGCCAGCAGCCCTCGGACTAGCGGGGGGTTAAGAAGTAGGGAGACCCAGTACTTC. It yields the protein CASSPRTSGGLRSRETQYF.

Ten or more counts support this clonotype. The rearrangement links TRBV11-2 to TRBJ2-3; a weak D match, TRBD2 (5 bases). Germline CDR1 is SGHAT and CDR2 is FQNNGV. Trimming shortened V by 5 bases and J by 5 bases, and 8 bases separated the two germline ends. The CDR3 has 12 amino acids. CDR3 amino acids: CASSALVDTQYF. CDR3 nucleotides: TGTGCCAGCAGCGCACTAGTAGATACGCAGTATTTT.

This clonotype was counted between two and nine times. The rearrangement links TRBV18 to TRBJ1-1; D gene ambiguous. The CDR3 is 13 residues long. The V gene's germline CDR1 is KGHSH and CDR2 LQKENI. Trimming left V 6 bases short and J 5 bases short, with 13 bases between. CDR3 residues: CASSPDGGTEAFF. CDR3 nucleotides: TGTGCCAGCTCCCCGGACGGAGGAACTGAAGCTTTCTTT.

This clonotype was detected many times. The chain has TRBV20-1 and TRBJ2-4; D call uncertain. CDR3 length: 14 residues. Germline V gene data show CDR1 as DFQATT and CDR2 as SNEGSKA (reference sequence). V lost 4 bases to trimming and J lost 0 bases, with 10 bases between them. The CDR3 loop reads CSAISTLAKNIQYF. CDR3 coding DNA: TGCAGTGCTATATCTACCTTAGCCAAAAACATTCAGTACTTC.

The V call is TRBV2, the J call TRBJ2-7; 14 bases align to TRBD2. Germline V gene sequence: CDR1 SNHLY, CDR2 FYNNEI. V shed 6 bases, J shed 9 bases, and the junction held 10 bases outside the gene matches. The CDR3 covers 15 residues. The CDR3 nucleotides read TGTGCCAGCAGGATGGGACTAGCGGGGGTGACTTTGCAGTACTTC. It translates to CASRMGLAGVTLQYF.

This rearrangement joins TRBV27 to TRBJ2-2; D may be TRBD2 (5 bases). The CDR3 length is 16 residues. Germline V lookup: CDR1 MNHEY, CDR2 SMNVEV (reference sequence). Between the trimmed V and J ends, which lost 4 bases and 8 bases, there was a span of 20 bases. The CDR3 DNA is TGTGCCAGCAGTTGGCAAGGGCTTCGGACTGGGGGGGAGCTGTTTTTT. It translates to CASSWQGLRTGGELFF.

The chain carries TRBV19 and TRBJ1-2; TRBD1 aligns across 7 bases. The CDR3 contains 12 residues. The trim removed 5 bases at V and 8 bases at J, leaving 5 bases unmatched. Germline CDR1 and CDR2: LNHDA and SQIVND (reference sequence). In nucleotides, the CDR3 is TGTGCCAGTAGTGAACAGGGGAAGGGCTACACCTTC. It encodes CASSEQGKGYTF.

V usage is TRBV7-2 and J usage is TRBJ2-3, with a tentative D call TRBD2 (6 bases). The germline gives CDR1 SGHTA, CDR2 FQGNSA. Deletions cut 5 bases from V and 2 bases from J, with 14 bases between. This CDR3 contains 15 residues. The CDR3 is CASSVPSVITDTQYF. The CDR3 DNA reads as TGTGCCAGCAGCGTCCCTAGCGTTATCACAGATACGCAGTATTTT.

This clonotype appeared many times. This chain connects TRBV12-3 or TRBV12-4 to TRBJ2-7; 8 nucleotides match TRBD2. The CDR3 contains 15 residues. V shed 6 bases and J 3 bases; nucleotides not matched to a gene: 10. CDR3 in amino acids: CASRGQGAGDYEQYF. CDR3 DNA: TGTGCCAGCAGGGGACAAGGAGCGGGAGACTACGAGCAGTACTTC.

This clonotype was found a few times. The chain is built from TRBV5-1 and TRBJ2-7, with D possibly TRBD1 on 5 matching bases. Germline V gene lookup returns CDR1 SGHRS and CDR2 YFSETQ. V lost 0 bases, J lost 5 bases, and 12 bases lay in between. The CDR3 is 14 amino acids. The CDR3: CASSLEGAPDEQYF. CDR3 sequence (DNA): TGCGCCAGCAGCTTGGAAGGGGCGCCAGACGAGCAGTACTTC.

This clonotype was seen just once. Being one base from a much bigger clone, this may be a read error. The chain uses TRBV20-1 and TRBJ2-7; maybe TRBD1 (6 bases). The CDR3 runs 12 residues. Germline V gives CDR1 DFQATT, CDR2 SNEGSKA (reference sequence). CDR3 bases: TGCAGTGCCCGACAGGTTGCCTACGAGCAGTGCTTC. Translation: CSARQVAYEQCF.

On this clonotype itself: A read error is possible here, since a much larger clone lies one base away. Here the CDR3 DNA reads TGTGCCAGCAGCTTATCGCGCCGACGGACCTACAATGATCAGTTCTTC. Translating gives CASSLSRRRTYNDQFF. The chain has TRBV7-2 and TRBJ2-1; no clear D gene. CDR1 is SGHTA, CDR2 FQGNSA, per germline. The CDR3 is 16 residues long.

The gene calls are TRBV6-2 or TRBV6-3 and TRBJ2-5; D unclear. The length of the CDR3 is 13 residues. V lost 3 bases and J 3 bases, leaving 8 bases between the germline ends. CDR1 and CDR2 from the germline V gene are MNHEY and SVGEGT. CDR3 region: CASSYPVKETQYF. CDR3 DNA: TGTGCCAGCAGTTATCCGGTGAAAGAGACCCAGTACTTC.